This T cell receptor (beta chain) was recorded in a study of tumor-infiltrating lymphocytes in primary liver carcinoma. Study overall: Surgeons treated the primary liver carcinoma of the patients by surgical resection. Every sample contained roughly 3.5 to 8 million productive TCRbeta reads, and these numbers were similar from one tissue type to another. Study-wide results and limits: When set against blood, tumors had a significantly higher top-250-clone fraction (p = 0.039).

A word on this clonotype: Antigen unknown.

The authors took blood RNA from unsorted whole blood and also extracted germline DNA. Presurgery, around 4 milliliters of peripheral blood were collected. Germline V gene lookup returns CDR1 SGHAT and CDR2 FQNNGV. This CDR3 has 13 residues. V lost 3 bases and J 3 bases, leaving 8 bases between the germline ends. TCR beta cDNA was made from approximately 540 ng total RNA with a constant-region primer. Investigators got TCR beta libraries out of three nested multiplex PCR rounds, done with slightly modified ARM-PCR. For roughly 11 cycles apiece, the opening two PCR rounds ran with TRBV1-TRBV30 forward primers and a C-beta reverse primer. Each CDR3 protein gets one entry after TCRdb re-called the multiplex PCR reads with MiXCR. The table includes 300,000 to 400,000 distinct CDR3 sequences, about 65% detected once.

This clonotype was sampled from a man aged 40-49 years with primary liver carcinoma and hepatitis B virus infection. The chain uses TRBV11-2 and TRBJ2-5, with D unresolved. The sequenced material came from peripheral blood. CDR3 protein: CASSLRQEETQYF. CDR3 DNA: TGTGCCAGCAGCTTGAGACAAGAAGAGACCCAGTACTTC.